This T cell receptor beta chain was profiled in a study of cytomegalovirus exposure and HLA in healthy donors (dated by TCRdb to about 2017). Study-level background: An earlier analysis of some 550 of the donors reported more than 250 Gb of sequence data and 100 million to 130 million unique TCR beta sequences from approximately 180 million T cells. HLA typing included class I and class II loci at four-digit resolution. A later genetic analysis took genome-wide SNP genotypes for about 55% of the 666 donors and used that subset as a discovery cohort. The study aimed to test whether cataloging public T cell receptors could reveal signatures of past pathogen exposure. The number of typed donors differed by locus: about 629-630 for A, B, C, DRB1 and DQB1; 522 for DQA1; 606 for DPA1; and some 470 for DPB1. Donor age, sex, ethnicity and CMV serostatus were compiled alongside the repertoire data. Along with the roughly 670-subject first cohort, a separate validation cohort of roughly 110 different subjects was used. Several DR-DQ haplotypes were handled as single units for association and clustering because linkage in the cohort was strong. In a later analysis, previously published TCR beta repertoires from more than 500 donors were re-analyzed and high-resolution HLA genotyping was added so that TCR occurrence patterns could be studied. Roughly 300 gigabases of sequencing data and 75 million to 85 million unique TCR sequences made up an early release that covered approximately 650 HLA-typed donors. Among roughly 400 genotyped donors of the cohort, an average of approximately 250,000 unique TCR beta nucleotide sequences were sequenced per donor, roughly a sixth of them non-productive. An earlier analysis of 587 of the donors used high-throughput TCR beta sequencing to judge whether each TCR beta V gene segment behaved as functional or pseudogenic. The later analysis used no new phenotypic data to find candidate immune exposures, relying instead on TCR beta sequences and their occurrence across donors. The study profiled the T cell repertoires of 666 subjects by immunosequencing and related them to cytomegalovirus serostatus. All discovery cohort repertoires had been generated on a single sequencing platform. The study combined high-throughput TCR immunosequencing, statistical association of individual TCRs with disease status, and machine learning to predict cytomegalovirus infection status. Of the approximately 400 genotyped donors, about 84% fell in the genetic ancestry cluster associated with self-reported Caucasian donors. Points the paper makes about the study in general: The only immune exposure information available for the cohort was CMV serostatus. Because HLA typing was missing for some donors at each locus, association tests included only the typed subset. The study gave a list of 150 to 200 TCR beta chains associated with cytomegalovirus. In vitro tests confirmed that a few of the cytomegalovirus-associated TCR beta chains recognize cytomegalovirus antigens. Specific HLA alleles were associated with 15,000 to 20,000 TCR beta sequences at a false discovery rate of 0.05 in a later analysis. Presence/absence analyses assumed roughly uniform sequencing depth across donors, an assumption that may not hold. The classifier was reported to diagnose cytomegalovirus status with high specificity and sensitivity in both the original and validation cohorts. Linkage disequilibrium might explain the correlated functional status among segregating V segments, but an unknown experimental factor could not be ruled out. While some public TCRs were present in many individuals, most TCR sequences turned up only very rarely across donors. An association between a missense DCLRE1C variant and V-gene and J-gene trimming of TCR beta chains was found in a later genetic analysis and replicated in an independent cohort. A later analysis reported that several top co-occurrence clusters appeared linked to parvovirus B19, influenza, CMV and Epstein-Barr virus. When HLA alleles, especially DR and DQ, strongly co-occurred, TCR associations were difficult to assign to individual alleles. This cohort had only TCR beta chains sequenced, and the lack of alpha or paired-chain data limited which features could be detected. A further reported finding was that TCR beta sequences accurately predicted the HLA-A and HLA-B alleles for most subjects in the first cohort. A cluster of highly shared sequence variants was judged likely to be a technical artifact of the sequencing pipeline. According to the authors, the approach could potentially be generalized to other disease states and immunological phenotypes. Broadly in line with IMGT annotations, most TCR beta V segments showed up in productive rearrangements about 87% or about 30% of the time in an earlier analysis of under 700 of the donors. In a later analysis, TCR association rates were found to vary across HLA loci, with the most associated TCRs seen for DRB1 alleles and the fewest for HLA-C alleles. Because counts were too low, seventeen rarely observed V segments, including chromosome 9 orphons, were excluded from the earlier analysis of fewer than 650 of the donors. In a later analysis, HLA-associated TCR beta chains showed more clonal expansion and lower generation probabilities than non-associated chains that were equally common. Some IMGT-functional V segments, including TRBV6-2 and TRBV6-3, could not be told apart with the 87-base-pair reads, so those segments were excluded. In a later analysis, most CMV-associated TCR beta chains were found to appear HLA-restricted, with HLA associations seemingly driven largely by CMV exposure. A later genetic analysis reported fewer N-insertions in productive TCRs among donors in an Asian-associated ancestry cluster than the roughly 670-donor mean.

The cohort comprised 666 healthy bone marrow donors. At the time of sampling, all cohort members were nominally healthy, though unrecorded immune exposures were likely present. The donor was CMV seronegative and belonged to the group of 352 seronegative cohort members. Every donor gave a peripheral blood sample, and the peripheral blood mononuclear cells from that sample were used for TCR beta sequencing. The Qiagen DNeasy Blood Extraction Kit was used to extract genomic DNA from the blood cell samples. On this clone: What this receptor recognizes is not known. Base qualities are not recorded, but no much larger clone differs from it by a single base.

Libraries were built with the immunoSEQ multiplex PCR assay. A mixture of 60 forward primers for TCR Vbeta segments and 13 reverse primers for TCR Jbeta segments was used in the multiplex PCR. A multiplex PCR assay on genomic DNA amplified the CDR3 region of rearranged TCR beta genes. The amplified TCR beta libraries were sequenced on the Illumina HiSeq System as 87-base-pair reads. In the authors' own workflow: Across the 640 or so repertoires, a later analysis counted tens of millions of unique TCR beta chains, roughly 11 million of which were shared by at least two donors. A nearest-neighbor algorithm error-corrected the raw reads and collapsed the reads into unique sequences, merging closely related sequences to remove PCR and sequencing errors. V, D and J gene segments were assigned by aligning CDR3 sequences to IMGT reference sequences. Each retained sequence needed at least a six-nucleotide match to both a V gene segment and a J gene segment. Rearrangements were called productive when the CDR3 lacked stop codons and stayed in frame with V and J; all others were non-productive. CDR3 was defined according to IMGT convention as the region running from the second conserved V-encoded cysteine to the conserved J-encoded phenylalanine. Sequences without an unambiguous match to a single V gene segment were excluded from the earlier analysis of 450 to 650 of the donors. In an earlier analysis of 450 to 700 of the donors, V segments were called functional above 56.7% productive rearrangements and were called segregating when the between-donor standard deviation exceeded 5%. To diagnose cytomegalovirus status from the catalog of TCR beta chain sequences, a statistical classification framework was built. A later analysis assigned V and J genes by comparing TCR nucleotide sequences with IMGT/GENE-DB human TR gene sequences. In a later analysis, CDR3 sequences and most-parsimonious VDJ recombination scenarios were assigned using the TCRdist pipeline. A later analysis defined each TCR beta chain by its CDR3 amino acid sequence plus V-gene family, and excluded reads lacking a unique V-gene family. In a later analysis, approximately 640 highly shared, low-generation-probability nucleotide sequences were removed to address suspected cross-contamination and a sequencing artifact. In a later analysis, a clonal expansion index was calculated for each public chain from normalized within-repertoire ranks of inferred template counts. A later analysis computed generation probabilities with a VDJ recombination model fitted to out-of-frame rearrangements, and checked the results against IGoR. In a later analysis, TCR-TCR, TCR-HLA and TCR-CMV co-occurrence was scored with hypergeometric tests, and a repertoire-size bias correction was applied to TCR pairs. A later analysis estimated false discovery rates by permuting HLA or CMV assignments 20 times. A later analysis grouped co-occurring TCRs with DBSCAN, adding TCRdist sequence similarity when clustering within HLA-allele-positive subsets. For co-occurrence clustering, repertoires with fewer than 30,000 or more than 120,000 public chains were excluded, along with roughly five repertoires with anomalous nucleotide sharing. TCRdb carries this immuneACCESS record with in-frame sequences only. Its versions omit some clonotypes, under half of them owing to an unresolved V gene in the studies checked, with the rest unexplained. The DNA was the basis for D and trimming; V, J and clone size are from that table. Here the sample has 25,000 to 40,000 clones; 35% to 50% occur a single time. The top ten clones comprise around 2% of the sample.

The CDR3 runs 17 residues from the cysteine to the phenylalanine. The CDR3 DNA has 51 bases and is translated from base 1. CDR1 and CDR2 were assigned from the germline V gene as SGHRS and YFSETQ. The junction shows trimming of 0 bases on V and 8 bases on J, plus 20 bases between the germline ends. The chain couples TRBV5-1 to TRBJ1-4; D gene: possibly TRBD1, on 5 matching bases. This clonotype was obtained from a woman in her forties or fifties in good health and CMV-seronegative. The sequenced sample consisted of PBMCs. Read as DNA, the sequence is TGCGCCAGCAGCTTGGTCCCCCCTGGGGCAGGTGAAGAAAAACTGTTTTTT. Its amino acids are CASSLVPPGAGEEKLFF.